The 13 T cell receptor beta chains presented below share a single source sample, sequenced in a study of early T cells in non-severe SARS-CoV-2 infection. TCRdb re-derived calls from the 5' RACE reads in MiXCR, one entry per CDR3 protein. Of tens of thousands of distinct CDR3 sequences in the sample, 4% to 5.5% are singletons; the top ten hold roughly 20%. Sequencing used whole blood. The source of these receptors is an adult who was a healthcare worker with PCR-confirmed SARS-CoV-2 infection or an uninfected control (not recorded which).

This clonotype was detected many times. The chain links TRBV7-6 to TRBJ2-7; D could derive from TRBD1 or TRBD2 (5 bases each). The CDR3 has 12 amino acids. The germline V gene has CDR1 SGHVS and CDR2 FNYEAQ. V was cut by 2 bases and J by 6 bases, with 8 bases left in between. CDR3 nucleotides: TGTGCCAGCAGCTTACCGAGGGGCGAGCAGTACTTC. Protein sequence: CASSLPRGEQYF.

This clonotype was recorded at least ten times. The rearrangement joins TRBV5-1 to TRBJ2-1; 7 positions agree with TRBD2. V shed 2 bases, J shed 7 bases, and the junction held 6 bases outside the gene matches. Germline loops: CDR1 SGHRS, CDR2 YFSETQ. CDR3 length: 14 amino acids. The CDR3 here is CASSFSREMNEQFF. The CDR3 DNA is TGCGCCAGCAGCTTCTCGCGGGAGATGAATGAGCAGTTCTTC.

V and J are TRBV2 and TRBJ2-7, with D tentatively TRBD2 (5 bases). This CDR3 comprises 13 residues. Trimming took 3 bases from V and 0 from J, leaving 6 bases between them. CDR1 is SNHLY and CDR2 is FYNNEI in the germline V gene. The CDR3 DNA reads TGTGCCAGCAGTGAGAGGGACTCCTACGAGCAGTACTTC. This translates into CASSERDSYEQYF.

This clonotype was recorded at least ten times. This chain joins TRBV5-1 and TRBJ2-1; 11 bases agree with TRBD2. Germline V gene sequence: CDR1 SGHRS, CDR2 YFSETQ. The CDR3 consists of 16 residues. V lost 4 bases, J lost 5 bases, and 8 bases stayed unmatched. The CDR3 loop reads CASSPGTSGPHNEQFF. DNA of the CDR3: TGCGCCAGCAGCCCGGGGACTAGCGGCCCTCACAATGAGCAGTTCTTC.

This clonotype was seen ten or more times. The chain joins TRBV20-1 to TRBJ1-3; possibly TRBD1 for D (5 bases). Germline CDR1 is DFQATT and CDR2 is SNEGSKA (reference sequence). The CDR3 consists of 15 residues. Trimming removed 1 base at V and 0 bases at J, with 10 bases between. CDR3 protein: CSARGDGSSGNTIYF. The CDR3 DNA sequence: TGCAGTGCTAGAGGGGACGGATCCTCTGGAAACACCATATATTTT.

At least ten counts were recorded for this clonotype. The rearrangement uses TRBV23-1 and TRBJ2-1, with D hard to call. TRBV23-1 is known as an ORF, though its function is uncertain. The CDR3 is 13 residues long. The V end lost 3 bases, the J end lost 6 bases, and 9 bases lay between the germline ends. The DNA of the CDR3 is TGCGCCAGCAGTCACCCCACCGCCAATGAGCAGTTCTTC. Amino acid sequence: CASSHPTANEQFF.

The table lists this clonotype with many counts. The rearrangement uses TRBV24-1 and TRBJ1-1; 9 bases agree with TRBD1. Germline CDR1 reads KGHDR; CDR2 reads SFDVKD. The CDR3 consists of 15 residues. Unmatched junction bases numbered 8, after V lost 7 bases and J lost 3 bases. The CDR3 nucleotides are TGTGCCACCAGGGACAACAGGGGGCAACACACTGAAGCTTTCTTT. It yields the protein CATRDNRGQHTEAFF.

This clonotype appeared a few times. The CDR3 region is CASSLRGASAQETQYF. The CDR3 coding sequence is TGTGCCAGCAGCTTGCGCGGGGCTAGCGCCCAAGAGACCCAGTACTTC. This chain connects TRBV7-2 to TRBJ2-5; a weak D match, TRBD2 (6 bases). The V and J ends lost 3 bases and 1 base respectively, with 15 bases between them. The CDR3 contains 16 residues. Germline CDR1 is SGHTA and CDR2 is FQGNSA.

This chain links TRBV28 with TRBJ1-5; 8 bases are shared with TRBD1. The germline V gene encodes CDR1 MDHEN and CDR2 SYDVKM. CDR3 length equals 15 residues. V lost 6 bases to trimming and J lost 7 bases; unmatched junction nucleotides: 11. CDR3 in amino acids: CASSFGGTGGQPQHF. The CDR3 nucleotides read TGTGCCAGCAGCTTCGGCGGGACAGGTGGGCAGCCCCAGCATTTT.

This clonotype has a count of ten or more. The chain employs TRBV29-1 and TRBJ2-7; D tentatively reads TRBD1 or TRBD2 (6 bases each). V dropped 8 bases and J dropped 4 bases, with 18 bases sitting between them. Germline V lookup: CDR1 SQVTM, CDR2 ANQGSEA. The CDR3 has 13 residues. The CDR3 spells CSQKQGGRYEQYF. For the CDR3, the DNA is TGCAGCCAAAAACAGGGAGGCCGGTACGAGCAGTACTTC.

This clonotype was detected many times. The V and J genes are TRBV18 and TRBJ2-3; TRBD2 aligns across 11 bases. This CDR3 has 17 residues. Per the germline V gene, CDR1 is KGHSH and CDR2 is LQKENI. Losses at the gene ends were 0 bases for V and 2 bases for J; bases not matched to a gene: 4. The CDR3: CASSPPGLAEITDTQYF. As DNA, the CDR3 is TGTGCCAGCTCACCACCGGGACTAGCGGAAATCACAGATACGCAGTATTTT. Looking up the rest from reference TRBV18 and TRBJ2-3 gives the full variable domain: NAGVMQNPRHLVRRRGQEARLRCSPMKGHSHVYWYRQLPEEGLKFMVYLQKENIIDESGMPKERFSAEFPKEGPSILRIQQVVRGDSAAYFCASSPPGLAEITDTQYFGPGTRLTVL.

This clonotype was picked up many times. The chain couples TRBV29-1 to TRBJ1-2; D unresolved. Trimming removed 0 bases at V and 0 bases at J, with 14 bases between. CDR3 length equals 16 residues. Germline CDR1 is SQVTM and CDR2 is ANQGSEA. The CDR3 DNA reads TGCAGCGTTGAAGATACGGCAGAGTCAGCTAACTATGGCTACACCTTC. Translating gives CSVEDTAESANYGYTF.

The chain links TRBV29-1 to TRBJ2-1; possible D gene TRBD2, 5 bases. Looked up from germline, CDR1 is SQVTM and CDR2 is ANQGSEA. Trimming cost V 7 bases and J 9 bases, with 10 bases left between them. This CDR3 region has 10 residues. In DNA form, the CDR3 reads TGCAGCGGTGGACTGTCTGAGCAGTTCTTC. Translation: CSGGLSEQFF.